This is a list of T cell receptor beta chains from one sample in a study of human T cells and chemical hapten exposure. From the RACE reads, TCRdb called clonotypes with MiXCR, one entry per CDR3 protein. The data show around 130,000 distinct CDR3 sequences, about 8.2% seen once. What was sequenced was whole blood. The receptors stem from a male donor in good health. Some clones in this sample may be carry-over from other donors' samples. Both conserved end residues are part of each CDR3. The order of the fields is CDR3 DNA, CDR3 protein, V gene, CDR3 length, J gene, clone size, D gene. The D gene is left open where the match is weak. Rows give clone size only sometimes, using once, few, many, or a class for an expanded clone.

DNA: TGCGCCAGCAGCCAAGATCACCGGGGGCAAGAGACCCAGTACTTC
CDR3: CASSQDHRGQETQYF
V: TRBV4-1
length: 15
J: TRBJ2-5
size: many
D: .

DNA: TGTGCCAGCAGGCTCGGACAGATCTACGAGCAGTACTTC
CDR3: CASRLGQIYEQYF
V: TRBV12-3/TRBV12-4
length: 13
J: TRBJ2-7
size: few
D: .

DNA: TGTGCCATCAGTGAGAAGGGAAGGGGCACTGAAGCTTTCTTT
CDR3: CAISEKGRGTEAFF
V: TRBV10-3
length: 14
J: TRBJ1-1
size: .
D: .

DNA: TGTGCCAGCTCACCATCTAGCGGGGCCCAAGAGACCCAGTACTTC
CDR3: CASSPSSGAQETQYF
V: TRBV18
length: 15
J: TRBJ2-5
size: .
D: TRBD2

DNA: TGTGCCAGCAGCCGGGACAGCATGAGCTCCTACGAGCAGTACTTC
CDR3: CASSRDSMSSYEQYF
V: TRBV3-1
length: 15
J: TRBJ2-7
size: few
D: TRBD1

DNA: TGTGCCAGCAGCCCGGACAGTTACACTGAAGCTTTCTTT
CDR3: CASSPDSYTEAFF
V: TRBV11-2
length: 13
J: TRBJ1-1
size: once
D: .

DNA: TGTGCCAGCAGCCAACAATCTTCCGAGCGATCTCCGTCGGAAAAACTGTTTTTT
CDR3: CASSQQSSERSPSEKLFF
V: TRBV4-2
length: 18
J: TRBJ1-4
size: many
D: .

DNA: TGTGCCAGTAGTATAGAGGGGCCAGCCGAGCAGTTCTTC
CDR3: CASSIEGPAEQFF
V: TRBV19
length: 13
J: TRBJ2-1
size: many
D: .

DNA: TGTGCCAGCAGCTTAGGTTCTCGAATGAACACTGAAGCTTTCTTT
CDR3: CASSLGSRMNTEAFF
V: TRBV5-8
length: 15
J: TRBJ1-1
size: .
D: .

DNA: TGTGCCAGCAGGCGACCGGGACTAGCGTACAATGAGCAGTTCTTC
CDR3: CASRRPGLAYNEQFF
V: TRBV6-5
length: 15
J: TRBJ2-1
size: many
D: TRBD2

DNA: TGTGCCAGCAGTCGGAACCGGGACAGCTACACCGGGGAGCTGTTTTTT
CDR3: CASSRNRDSYTGELFF
V: TRBV7-9
length: 16
J: TRBJ2-2
size: many
D: TRBD1

DNA: TGTGCCAGCAGTTACTCAGGGGGCGGCGAGCAGTACTTC
CDR3: CASSYSGGGEQYF
V: TRBV6-5
length: 13
J: TRBJ2-7
size: many
D: TRBD1

DNA: TGTGCCAGCAGCCAGGCCGTAGGGGGAGGGACAGATACGCAGTATTTT
CDR3: CASSQAVGGGTDTQYF
V: TRBV3-1
length: 16
J: TRBJ2-3
size: few
D: .

DNA: TGCAGTGCCCGAAGGAGGGGCACAGATACGCAGTATTTT
CDR3: CSARRRGTDTQYF
V: TRBV20-1
length: 13
J: TRBJ2-3
size: few
D: .

DNA: TGTGCCATCAGTCCCGGGACAGAGCCGAACACTGAAGCTTTCTTT
CDR3: CAISPGTEPNTEAFF
V: TRBV10-3
length: 15
J: TRBJ1-1
size: few
D: TRBD1

DNA: TGTGCCAGCAGCCAAGATCTAGAGTTCGGGACTGAAGCTTTCTTT
CDR3: CASSQDLEFGTEAFF
V: TRBV4-2
length: 15
J: TRBJ1-1
size: many
D: .

DNA: TGTGCCAGCAGCGTAAAAGGACGGGCCTCTGGAAACACCATATATTTT
CDR3: CASSVKGRASGNTIYF
V: TRBV9
length: 16
J: TRBJ1-3
size: many
D: .

DNA: TGTGCCAGCAGCCCGGGGCGACAGCCCCAGCATTTT
CDR3: CASSPGRQPQHF
V: TRBV7-2
length: 12
J: TRBJ1-5
size: few
D: .

DNA: TGCGCCAGCAGCTTGGACGTCAGTTACACCGGGGAGCTGTTTTTT
CDR3: CASSLDVSYTGELFF
V: TRBV5-1
length: 15
J: TRBJ2-2
size: .
D: .

DNA: TGTGCCAGCAGCTTGTGGAGCGATGAGCAGTTCTTC
CDR3: CASSLWSDEQFF
V: TRBV7-2
length: 12
J: TRBJ2-1
size: few
D: .

DNA: TGTGCCAGCAGCTCCACAGGGGGCGGCAATCAGCCCCAGCATTTT
CDR3: CASSSTGGGNQPQHF
V: TRBV7-2
length: 15
J: TRBJ1-5
size: few
D: TRBD1

DNA: TGCAGCGCACTGTCCGGGACGAACACTGAAGCTTTCTTT
CDR3: CSALSGTNTEAFF
V: TRBV29-1
length: 13
J: TRBJ1-1
size: few
D: .

DNA: TGTGCCAGCAGTTACTCCGGACACACCTACGAGCAGTACTTC
CDR3: CASSYSGHTYEQYF
V: TRBV6-2/TRBV6-3
length: 14
J: TRBJ2-7
size: .
D: .

DNA: TGTGCCAGCAGCTTAGACCCTCGGACAGGGAGGACTGAAGCTTTCTTT
CDR3: CASSLDPRTGRTEAFF
V: TRBV11-2
length: 16
J: TRBJ1-1
size: once
D: TRBD1

DNA: TGTGCCAGCAGCCGCGGACTAGCGGGAGGATCGAGCACCGGGGAGCTGTTTTTT
CDR3: CASSRGLAGGSSTGELFF
V: TRBV3-1
length: 18
J: TRBJ2-2
size: .
D: TRBD2

DNA: TGTGCCAGCAGCGTAGCTACATCGGGCGACGGATACACAGATACGCAGTATTTT
CDR3: CASSVATSGDGYTDTQYF
V: TRBV9
length: 18
J: TRBJ2-3
size: many
D: .

DNA: TGTGCCAGCAGCTCTTTTGACAGGAATTCGAACACCGGGGAGCTGTTTTTT
CDR3: CASSSFDRNSNTGELFF
V: TRBV7-9
length: 17
J: TRBJ2-2
size: .
D: .

DNA: TGTGCCAGCAGTCTACAGGAAAACTATGGCTACACCTTC
CDR3: CASSLQENYGYTF
V: TRBV12-3/TRBV12-4
length: 13
J: TRBJ1-2
size: .
D: .